This note documents a single TCR beta chain sequence. Its target is not known. CDR1 is SGHTA and CDR2 is FQGNSA in the germline V gene. The CDR3 extends over 14 amino acids. V was shortened by 3 bases and J by 7 bases, with 15 bases between the two germline ends. This record belongs to a study of OX40 agonist ivuxolimab in advanced cancers. About the study: The patients received ivuxolimab by intravenous route every 2 weeks at 0.01 to 10 mg/kg. The mean age was approximately 60 years, ranging from about 20 to 79, with 80% to 85% of participants male. Two cutaneous melanoma patients and one hepatocellular carcinoma patient, three in all, had partial responses.

General study results and limits: Among the nonresponders, some also had low normalized T-cell clonal expansion.

Generated by immunoSEQ multiplex PCR, the TCRdb table keeps only in-frame clones and is missing some. The table records some 43,000 clones, around 89% of them present only once. Source: CD4+ or CD8+ T cells sorted from blood, taken in a trial of the OX40 agonist ivuxolimab. V gene TRBV7-2 combines with J gene TRBJ2-5; D perhaps matches TRBD2 (6 bases). The clonotype was recovered from an adult with an advanced solid tumor such as melanoma, head and neck, liver or kidney cancer. CDR3 in DNA: TGTGCCAGCAGCTTGGAGGGGCGGAAAGGGACCCAGTACTTC. Translated: CASSLEGRKGTQYF.